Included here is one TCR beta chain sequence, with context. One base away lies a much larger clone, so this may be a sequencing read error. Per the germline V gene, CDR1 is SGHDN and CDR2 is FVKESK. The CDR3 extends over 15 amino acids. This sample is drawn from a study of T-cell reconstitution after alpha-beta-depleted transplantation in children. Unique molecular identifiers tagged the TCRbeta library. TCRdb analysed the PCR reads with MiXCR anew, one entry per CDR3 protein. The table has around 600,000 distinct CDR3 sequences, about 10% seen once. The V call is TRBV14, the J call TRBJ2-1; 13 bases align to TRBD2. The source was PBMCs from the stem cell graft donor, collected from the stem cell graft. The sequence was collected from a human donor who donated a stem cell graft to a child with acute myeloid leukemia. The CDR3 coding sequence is TGTGCCAGCAGCACGCGGACTAGCGGGAGTGATGAGCAGTCCTTC. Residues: CASSTRTSGSDEQSF.